These 14 T cell receptor beta chains were sequenced from one sample in a study of T cells expressing NK-cell markers. TCRdb reprocessed the 5' RACE reads, keeping one entry per CDR3 protein, no DNA. This table lists approximately 420,000 distinct CDR3 sequences. Sequencing input: blood T cells: a sorted CD56 or NKG2C T cell subset, CD4+ or CD8+ T cells, or bulk PBMC T cells (not recorded which). These receptors were collected from a woman in her 50s in good health.

The chain recombines TRBV7-2 with TRBJ2-5; the D call from TCRdb, TRBD1, cannot be confirmed without DNA. Germline V gene sequence: CDR1 SGHTA, CDR2 FQGNSA. The CDR3 totals 13 residues. CDR3 protein: CASRSTGKTAQYF.

The gene calls are TRBV12-3 or TRBV12-4 and TRBJ1-2; TCRdb selects TRBD1, and the lack of DNA leaves this call unchecked. CDR3 length: 12 residues. The CDR3 sequence is CASSPETGPGTF.

The V gene is TRBV29-1, the J gene TRBJ1-4; TCRdb lists TRBD1, though no DNA is available to test this call. Germline assignment: CDR1 SQVTM and CDR2 ANQGSEA. This CDR3 has 12 amino acids. CDR3 sequence: CSVSAGGGKLFF.

V gene TRBV10-3 combines with J gene TRBJ1-1; TCRdb's D call, TRBD1, is unchecked because there is no DNA. The CDR3 has 14 amino acids. Germline V gene data show CDR1 as ENHRY and CDR2 as SYGVKD. This CDR3 reads CAISWTGGDTEAFF.

This chain uses TRBV7-6 with TRBJ2-7. The CDR3 length is 13 residues. Germline V gene sequence: CDR1 SGHVS, CDR2 FNYEAQ. The CDR3 reads CASSLSGNGEQYF.

The V call is TRBV24-1, the J call TRBJ2-1; TCRdb gives TRBD1 as the D gene, but with no DNA this cannot be confirmed. This CDR3 spans 17 amino acids. Germline V lookup: CDR1 KGHDR, CDR2 SFDVKD. CDR3 amino acids: CATSDPRTLSSYNEQFF.

This chain links TRBV7-8 with TRBJ2-5; the TCRdb D gene call, TRBD1, has no DNA to confirm it. The CDR3 is made up of 19 amino acids. Germline lookup yields CDR1 SGHVS and CDR2 FQNEAQ. CDR3 protein: CASSLRRGIRDRYQETQYF. The whole variable domain, remainder taken from reference TRBV7-8 and TRBJ2-5, is GAGVSQSPRYKVAKRGQDVALRCDPISGHVSLFWYQQALGQGPEFLTYFQNEAQLDKSGLPSDRFFAERPEGSVSTLKIQRTQQEDSAVYLCASSLRRGIRDRYQETQYFGPGTRLLVL.

The chain combines TRBV20-1 with TRBJ2-1; the TCRdb call, TRBD1, lacks DNA for checking. This CDR3 comprises 16 residues. The germline V gene encodes CDR1 DFQATT and CDR2 SNEGSKA (reference sequence). The CDR3 protein is CSASGLRGLVDDEQFF.

The chain carries TRBV15 and TRBJ2-1; TCRdb's D gene call, TRBD1, goes unchecked for lack of DNA. This CDR3 has 13 residues. Germline V gives CDR1 LNHNV, CDR2 YYDKDF (reference sequence). CDR3 region: CATSVGTAHEQFF.

The genes are TRBV5-4 and TRBJ1-3; TCRdb returns TRBD1, unconfirmable since there is no DNA. CDR1 and CDR2 (germline): SGHNT, YYREEE (reference sequence). The CDR3 contains 12 residues. The CDR3: CASSPGQGTIYF.

The chain is built from TRBV12-3 or TRBV12-4 and TRBJ1-2; TCRdb picks TRBD1, but there is no DNA to check that call. This CDR3 contains 14 residues. The CDR3 sequence: CATGITGDGYGYTF.

The chain employs TRBV5-1 and TRBJ2-2; the TCRdb call, TRBD2, lacks DNA for checking. The CDR3 covers 14 residues. Germline CDR1 is SGHRS and CDR2 is YFSETQ. CDR3 region: CASSGSGINGELFF. The full variable domain, its missing parts supplied by reference TRBV5-1 and TRBJ2-2, is KAGVTQTPRYLIKTRGQQVTLSCSPISGHRSVSWYQQTPGQGLQFLFEYFSETQRNKGNFPGRFSGRQFSNSRSEMNVSTLELGDSALYLCASSGSGINGELFFGEGSRLTVL.

The chain has TRBV5-6 and TRBJ2-3; the D gene TCRdb calls, TRBD1, cannot be checked with no DNA. CDR1 and CDR2 from the germline V gene are SGHDT and YYEEEE. CDR3 length: 20 residues. CDR3: CASSLSFGNLRDGDTDTQYF.

The chain is built from TRBV28 and TRBJ1-1. CDR1 and CDR2 (germline): MDHEN, SYDVKM. This CDR3 contains 14 residues. The CDR3 loop reads CASSLGTNLAEAFF.